The text below deals with one T cell receptor (beta chain). Measured with immunoSEQ multiplex PCR; TCRdb has only the in-frame clones, and not every one. In the table there are 50,000 to 70,000 clones, around 89% of which are singletons. There are 15 residues in the CDR3. The data originate from a study of technical replicates of blood from a few donors. This receptor was taken from a human donor in good health. Some clones in this sample may be carry-over from other donors' samples. The V gene is TRBV7-5, the J gene TRBJ1-6; TRBD1 is the table's D call and was not checked against the DNA. TRBV7-5 is an annotated pseudogene. The specimen was PBMCs. The CDR3 sequence is CATHGPTAINSPLHF. As DNA, the CDR3 is TGTGCCACCCACGGTCCGACAGCCATTAATTCACCCCTCCACTTT.